This paragraph covers one T cell receptor (beta chain) sequence. What it recognizes is unknown. This sample is part of a study of T cell responses to AZD1222 COVID-19 vaccine. This CDR3 is built from 14 residues. V lost 8 bases to trimming and J lost 6 bases; unmatched junction nucleotides: 13. CDR1 is MNHEY and CDR2 is SMNVEV in the germline V gene (reference sequence). General study findings and limits: Spike-wide vaccine-associated CD4 TCRs dominated at 160-218 and 743-854. Unmutated regions of variants are reportedly targeted by nearly half of spike-specific TCRs. It was only 6 or 7 AZD1222 recipients who were seropositive at baseline.

Clones were read by immunoSEQ multiplex PCR, and TCRdb kept only the in-frame ones, dropping some. Of about 180,000 clones listed, 80% to 90% are singletons. The J gene is TRBJ2-7, the V gene TRBV27; 7 nucleotides agree with TRBD1. The receptor's source is an adult in good health. This specimen consisted of peripheral blood, obtained on day 0 of AZD1222 vaccination. CDR3 DNA: TGTGCCAGCGGAGACTTGGGACAGCTGGGCGAGCAGTACTTC. This codes for CASGDLGQLGEQYF.